The source of this T cell receptor beta chain is a study of T cell responses to AZD1222 COVID-19 vaccine. Repertoires were generated with immunoSEQ multiplex PCR, while TCRdb's copy carries only in-frame clones and drops some. The table records 200,000 to 250,000 clones, approximately 94% of them present only once. The study's findings and limits: In a largely white British group with more females than males, clonal diversity was possibly underestimated. Repertoires in all cases were sampled only once the peak T cell response had passed. Spike-specific TCR breadth and depth rose after two AZD1222 doses. Spike was spanned by vaccine-associated CD4 TCRs, with dominance at 160-218 and 743-854.

On this clone: Its antigen remains unknown.

This CDR3 has 16 amino acids. The receptor's source is an adult in good health. The sample was peripheral blood, taken on day 0 of MenACWY control vaccination. The chain carries TRBV21-1 and TRBJ1-5. TRBV21-1 is a pseudogene. In DNA, the CDR3 is TGTGCCAGCAGCAAAGTGGGGGGATGGGGCAATCAGCCCCAGCATTTT. This codes for CASSKVGGWGNQPQHF.